This T cell receptor beta chain was recovered during a study of T cells after yellow fever vaccination. Study-level findings and limits: By day 5 rather than day 15, the secondary response had peaked, though it was weaker. FACS-sorted repertoires might harbor abundant contaminating clonotypes from the bulk population. Post-booster repertoires contained most primary-vaccination clones again (around 96% CD4, about 90% CD8).

As to this clonotype: The antigen is unknown.

The CDR3 is made up of 16 amino acids. Germline V gene lookup returns CDR1 MNHEY and CDR2 SVGEGT. Trimming pared 6 bases from V and 0 bases from J, leaving 16 bases between. Conversion of TCR transcripts into cDNA relied on 5'RACE template switching, which added a universal primer site and UMIs. TCRdb re-called the 5' RACE reads with MiXCR, one entry per CDR3 protein. The sample contains 350,000 to 550,000 distinct CDR3 sequences, roughly 20% of which appear only once. The specimen was PBMCs, collected before the yellow fever booster vaccination. The source of this sequence is a man between 18 and 35 years old who received the YFV17D yellow fever vaccine. The V call is TRBV6-2 or TRBV6-3, the J call TRBJ2-3; tentatively, D is TRBD1 or TRBD2 (7 bases each). The CDR3 sequence is CASSRGGGGSTDTQYF. The CDR3 bases are TGTGCCAGCAGCAGAGGGGGCGGGGGTAGCACAGATACGCAGTATTTT.